This TCR beta chain stems from a study of cytomegalovirus exposure and HLA in healthy donors. CDR3 size: 17 residues. Trimming at V came to 4 bases and at J to 2 bases, leaving 12 bases not matched to a gene. Germline-derived CDR1 and CDR2 are SGDLS and YYNGEE. The PCR used 60 Vbeta and 13 Jbeta primers. The repertoire was sequenced with immunoSEQ multiplex PCR; TCRdb's copy has only in-frame clones and lacks some. The table lists fewer than 250,000 clones, more than 70% of them singletons. The TCR was taken from a woman aged 40 to 50 in good health and CMV-seronegative. Source material: PBMCs. The genes are TRBV9 and TRBJ2-3, with TRBD2 matching over 8 bases. CDR3 in DNA: TGTGCCAGCAGCCTCGTCAGCGGGAGCTCCCCCACAGATACGCAGTATTTT. It encodes CASSLVSGSSPTDTQYF.